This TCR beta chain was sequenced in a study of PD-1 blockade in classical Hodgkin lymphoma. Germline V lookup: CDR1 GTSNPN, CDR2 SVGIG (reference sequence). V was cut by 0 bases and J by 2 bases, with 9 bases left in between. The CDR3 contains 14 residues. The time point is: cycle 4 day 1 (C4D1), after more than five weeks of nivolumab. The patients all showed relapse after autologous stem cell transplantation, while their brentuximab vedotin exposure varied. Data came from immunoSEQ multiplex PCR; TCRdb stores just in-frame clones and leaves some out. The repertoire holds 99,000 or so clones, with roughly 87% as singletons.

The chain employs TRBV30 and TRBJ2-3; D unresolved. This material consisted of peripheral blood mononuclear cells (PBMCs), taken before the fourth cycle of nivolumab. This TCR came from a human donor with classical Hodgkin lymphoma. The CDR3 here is CAWSVLGSTDTQYF. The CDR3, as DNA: TGTGCCTGGAGTGTTTTAGGCTCCACAGATACGCAGTATTTT.